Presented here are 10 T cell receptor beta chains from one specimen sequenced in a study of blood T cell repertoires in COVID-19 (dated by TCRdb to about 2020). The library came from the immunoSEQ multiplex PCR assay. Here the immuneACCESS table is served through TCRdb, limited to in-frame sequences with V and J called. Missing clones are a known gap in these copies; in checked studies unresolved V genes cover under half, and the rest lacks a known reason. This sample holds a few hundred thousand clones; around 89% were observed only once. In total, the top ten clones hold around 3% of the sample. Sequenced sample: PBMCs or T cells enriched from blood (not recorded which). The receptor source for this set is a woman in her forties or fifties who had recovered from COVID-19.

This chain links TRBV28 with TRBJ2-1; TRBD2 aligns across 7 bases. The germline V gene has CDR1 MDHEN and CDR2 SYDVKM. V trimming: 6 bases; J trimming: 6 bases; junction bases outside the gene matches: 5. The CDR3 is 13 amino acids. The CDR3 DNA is TGTGCCAGCAGGCGATCTAGCGGCAATGAGCAGTTCTTC. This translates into CASRRSSGNEQFF.

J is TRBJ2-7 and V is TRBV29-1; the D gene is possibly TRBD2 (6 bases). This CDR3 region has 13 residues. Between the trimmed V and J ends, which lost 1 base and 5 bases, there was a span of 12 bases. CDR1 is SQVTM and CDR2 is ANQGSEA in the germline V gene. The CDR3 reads CSVEGGRTNEQYF. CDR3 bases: TGCAGCGTTGAAGGGGGGAGGACAAACGAGCAGTACTTC.

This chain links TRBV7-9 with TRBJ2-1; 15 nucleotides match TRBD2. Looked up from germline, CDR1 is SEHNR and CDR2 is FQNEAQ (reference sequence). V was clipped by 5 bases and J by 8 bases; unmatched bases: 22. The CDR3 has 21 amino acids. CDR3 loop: CASSRGLGGQGLAGGVDEQFF. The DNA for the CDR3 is TGTGCCAGCAGCCGGGGCTTAGGGGGCCAGGGACTAGCGGGAGGTGTGGATGAGCAGTTCTTC. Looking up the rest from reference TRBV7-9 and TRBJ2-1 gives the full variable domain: DTGVSQNPRHKITKRGQNVTFRCDPISEHNRLYWYRQTLGQGPEFLTYFQNEAQLEKSRLLSDRFSAERPKGSFSTLEIQRTEQGDSAMYLCASSRGLGGQGLAGGVDEQFFGPGTRLTVL.

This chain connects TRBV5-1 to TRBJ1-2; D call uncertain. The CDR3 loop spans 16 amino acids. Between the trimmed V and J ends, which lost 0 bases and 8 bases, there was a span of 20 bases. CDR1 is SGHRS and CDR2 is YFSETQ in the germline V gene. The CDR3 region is CASSLDHAQAPNGYTF. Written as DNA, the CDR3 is TGCGCCAGCAGCTTGGACCACGCCCAGGCCCCTAACGGCTACACCTTC.

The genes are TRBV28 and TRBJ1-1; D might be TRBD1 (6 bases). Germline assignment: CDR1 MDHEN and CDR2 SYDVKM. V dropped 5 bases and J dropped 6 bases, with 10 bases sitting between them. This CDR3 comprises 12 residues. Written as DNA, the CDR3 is TGTGCCAGCAGTACAGGGTTGCCTGAAGCTTTCTTT. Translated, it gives CASSTGLPEAFF.

The DNA for the CDR3 is TGCGCCAGCAGCTTGATGTCTAGCGGTAACTACGAGCAGTACTTC. This translates into CASSLMSSGNYEQYF. The V and J genes are TRBV5-1 and TRBJ2-7; 7 bases are a match to TRBD2. This CDR3 spans 15 amino acids. Per germline, CDR1 SGHRS and CDR2 YFSETQ. Germline trimming cut 1 base from V and 3 bases from J; bases unmatched to any gene: 7.

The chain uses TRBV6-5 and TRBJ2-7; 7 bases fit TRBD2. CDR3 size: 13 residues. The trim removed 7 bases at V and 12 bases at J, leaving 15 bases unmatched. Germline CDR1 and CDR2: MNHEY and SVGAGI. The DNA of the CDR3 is TGTGCCAGCATCACCCCAGGCGGGGGTAAGCTGTACTTC. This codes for CASITPGGGKLYF.

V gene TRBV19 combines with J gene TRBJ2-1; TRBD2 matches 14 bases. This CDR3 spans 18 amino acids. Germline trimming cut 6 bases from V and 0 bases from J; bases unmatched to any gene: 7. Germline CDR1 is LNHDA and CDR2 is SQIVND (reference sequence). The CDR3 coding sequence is TGTGCCAGTAGACCTGGGACTAGCGGGAGCTTCTCCTACAATGAGCAGTTCTTC. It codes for CASRPGTSGSFSYNEQFF.

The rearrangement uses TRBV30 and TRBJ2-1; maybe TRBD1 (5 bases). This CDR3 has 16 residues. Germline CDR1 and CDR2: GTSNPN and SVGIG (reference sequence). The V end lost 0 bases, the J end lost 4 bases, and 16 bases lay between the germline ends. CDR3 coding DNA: TGTGCCTGGAGTGTACAAGGGGCCTACTTATACAATGAGCAGTTCTTC. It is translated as CAWSVQGAYLYNEQFF.

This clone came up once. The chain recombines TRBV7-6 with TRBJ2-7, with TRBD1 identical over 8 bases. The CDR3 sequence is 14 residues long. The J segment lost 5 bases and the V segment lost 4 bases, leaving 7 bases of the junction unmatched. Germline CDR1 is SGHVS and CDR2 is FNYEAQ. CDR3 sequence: CASSSFQGAHEQYF. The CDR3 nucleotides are TGTGCCAGCAGCTCCTTCCAGGGGGCACACGAGCAGTACTTC.